This TCR beta chain was found in a study of blood T cell repertoires in COVID-19. Study-wide background: Nucleic acid was either cDNA or gDNA, and it came from T cells, B-cell-depleted T cells, or PBMCs.

TCRdb's table, derived via immunoSEQ multiplex PCR, lists solely in-frame clones and lacks some. The sample shows more than 85,000 clones, approximately 86% of them seen only once. Germline loops: CDR1 MRHNA, CDR2 SNTAGT. The CDR3 has 15 amino acids. V was cut by 2 bases and J by 5 bases, with 10 bases left in between. Ages ranged from roughly 18 to 100 years, with residence in fewer than 25 US areas. Assignment of participants to cohorts was predicated upon participant-reported clinical history. Sequences were obtained from PBMCs or T cells enriched from blood (not recorded which). This receptor was identified in a woman between 45 and 60 years old who had recovered from COVID-19. The chain links TRBV6-4 to TRBJ1-6, with D perhaps TRBD1 (5 bases). Here the CDR3 reads CASSDTTAHNSPLHF. The CDR3, as DNA: TGTGCCAGCAGTGACACGACAGCACATAATTCACCCCTCCACTTT.